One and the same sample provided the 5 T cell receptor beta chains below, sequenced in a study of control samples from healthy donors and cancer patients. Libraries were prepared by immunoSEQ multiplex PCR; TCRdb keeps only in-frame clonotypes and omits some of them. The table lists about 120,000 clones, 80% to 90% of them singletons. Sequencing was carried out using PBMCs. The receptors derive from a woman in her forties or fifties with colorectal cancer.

CDR3 protein: CASSLLEMSKDQPQHF. In DNA form, the CDR3 reads TGTGCCAGCAGTTTATTAGAGATGAGTAAAGATCAGCCCCAGCATTTT. The chain combines TRBV28 with TRBJ1-5, with D unresolved. The CDR3 runs to 16 residues. CDR1 MDHEN and CDR2 SYDVKM come from the germline V gene. V lost 1 base to trimming and J lost 5 bases, with 15 bases between them.

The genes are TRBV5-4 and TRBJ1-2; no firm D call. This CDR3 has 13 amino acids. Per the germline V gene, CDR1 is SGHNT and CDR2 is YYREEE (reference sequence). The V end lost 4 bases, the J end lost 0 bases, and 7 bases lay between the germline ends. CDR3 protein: CASSETANYGYTF. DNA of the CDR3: TGTGCCAGCAGCGAAACAGCTAACTATGGCTACACCTTC.

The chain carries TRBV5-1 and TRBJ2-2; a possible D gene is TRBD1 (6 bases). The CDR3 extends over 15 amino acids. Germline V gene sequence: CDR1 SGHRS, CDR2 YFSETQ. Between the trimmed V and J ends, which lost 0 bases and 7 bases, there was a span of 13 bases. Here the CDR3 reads CASSLVSGDGGELFF. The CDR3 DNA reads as TGCGCCAGCAGCTTGGTGTCAGGGGACGGCGGGGAGCTGTTTTTT. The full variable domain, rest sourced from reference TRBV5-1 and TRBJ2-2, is KAGVTQTPRYLIKTRGQQVTLSCSPISGHRSVSWYQQTPGQGLQFLFEYFSETQRNKGNFPGRFSGRQFSNSRSEMNVSTLELGDSALYLCASSLVSGDGGELFFGEGSRLTVL.

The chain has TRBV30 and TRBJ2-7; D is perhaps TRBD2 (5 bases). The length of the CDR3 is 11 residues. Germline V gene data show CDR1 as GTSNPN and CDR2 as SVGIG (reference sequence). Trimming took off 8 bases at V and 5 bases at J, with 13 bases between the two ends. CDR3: CAQGGSDEQYF. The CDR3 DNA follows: TGTGCCCAAGGAGGAAGCGACGAGCAGTACTTC.

CDR3 sequence (DNA): TGCGCCAGCAGCCAATCCCCTTTAGCGGGAGACTACAATGAGCAGTTCTTC. Encoded protein: CASSQSPLAGDYNEQFF. The chain recombines TRBV4-1 with TRBJ2-1; 9 nucleotides line up with TRBD2. CDR3 length: 17 residues. Trimming removed 2 bases from V and 3 bases from J; junction bases left unmatched: 8. Looked up from germline, CDR1 is MGHRA and CDR2 is YSYEKL.